This TCR beta chain was sequenced in a study of molecular identifiers for immune sequencing clone quantification. Broader study findings: The share of molecules held by clones above 20 RNA copies was over 97% in effector cells and under 1% in naive cells. Spiked Jurkat TCR RNA originating from one cell could reportedly be identified amid about a million naive cells.

Germline-derived CDR1 and CDR2 are SGHNT and YYREEE (reference sequence). V shed 2 bases and J 4 bases; nucleotides not matched to a gene: 2. The CDR3 runs 14 residues. As to this clonotype: Its antigen is not known.

Listed TCR primers and previously described methods were used for bulk TCR libraries. A single record per CDR3 protein comes from TCRdb applying MiXCR to the PCR reads. This sample carries about 330,000 distinct CDR3 sequences, about a quarter of them seen once, and the ten largest clones take about 0.71%. Sorted inputs of 20,000 to 1,000,000 cells, with 10%, 30% or 50% RNA, yielded naive CD8 libraries. This sequence joins TRBV5-4 and TRBJ2-1; 8 bases match TRBD2. The specimen was naive CD8+ T cells from blood, with Jurkat cell RNA spiked in. Subset denoted: FACS-sorted CD8+CD4-CCR7+CD45RA+ naive T cells. The source is a human donor in good health. Some libraries in this study had Jurkat cell RNA spiked in. The CDR3 sequence is CASSFSGEYNEQFF. Written as DNA, the CDR3 is TGTGCCAGCAGCTTTAGCGGGGAATACAATGAGCAGTTCTTC.